The present T cell receptor (beta chain) was sequenced within a study of blood T cell repertoires in COVID-19. Study-level background: COVID-19 samples, acute and convalescent, were from the United States, Italy and Spain. The analysed material was cDNA or gDNA that came from T cells, B-cell-depleted T cells, or PBMCs.

The CDR3 runs to 13 residues. V was clipped by 2 bases and J by 4 bases, with 9 bases between them. From germline, CDR1 is SGHKS and CDR2 YYEKEE (reference sequence). Enrollment of patients from Seattle took place during active infection, with longitudinal follow-up. Source study methods: Estimation of nucleated cell counts was performed using reference gene primer amplification. Profiled with immunoSEQ multiplex PCR; TCRdb holds only in-frame clones, not every one. The DNA was the basis for D and trimming; V, J and clone size are from that table. The sample holds tens of thousands of clones, roughly nine tenths seen once.

The sample consisted of peripheral blood. This TCR was sampled from a man between 60 and 75 years old with COVID-19, enrolled during active disease. The V gene is TRBV5-5, the J gene TRBJ1-2, with D possibly matching TRBD1 (5 bases). CDR3 residues: CASSLGVSYGYTF. The CDR3 nucleotides are TGTGCCAGCAGCTTAGGGGTTAGCTATGGCTACACCTTC. The full variable domain, completed using reference TRBV5-5 and TRBJ1-2, is DAGVTQSPTHLIKTRGQQVTLRCSPISGHKSVSWYQQVLGQGPQFIFQYYEKEERGRGNFPDRFSARQFPNYSSELNVNALLLGDSALYLCASSLGVSYGYTFGSGTRLTVV.